What follows is one T cell receptor beta chain and its context. This clone was detected only once. No antigen is known for it. No base quality values were provided; no much bigger clone lies one nucleotide off. Tumor libraries used mostly 4 to 6 ug of input genomic DNA for survey sequencing, with two replicates per sample. The immunoSEQ hsTCRbeta kit was used to prepare TCRbeta libraries, following the manufacturer's instructions. The completed libraries were mixed into a single pool at 3 nM, then sequenced with an Illumina NovaSeq 6000 S4 flow cell. Per the source publication's procedure: The immunoSEQ Analyzer was used for raw data preprocessing and quality control. The analysis was restricted to productive rearrangements, with each unique CDR3 amino acid sequence defining a clonotype. Repertoire clonality was estimated as the Gini-Simpson index, which was calculated using the R package tcR. Student's t test was used to compare Gini indices, while Pearson correlation assessed associations with tumor size change. TCRdb took over this immuneACCESS table, retaining in-frame rearrangements with V and J assigned. Such tables are incomplete; in checked studies, under half of the missing clones stem from an unresolved V gene, and the remainder is unexplained. V and J calls and clone size are those listed in that table; D and trimming were worked out from the DNA. The sample table records tens of thousands of clones; under 45% of these occur just once. The ten most abundant clones make up almost 40% of the sample.

CDR1 is given as SGHKS and CDR2 as YYEKEE, both from the germline V gene (reference sequence). Trimming takes 4 bases from V and 4 bases from J, and the germline ends sit 17 bases apart. The CDR3 starts with the cysteine, ends with the phenylalanine, and has 15 residues. Only the CDR3 DNA is retained, 45 bases long and in frame from the first base. This entry comes from a study of neoadjuvant anti-PD-1 for oral cavity cancer (dated by TCRdb to about 2021). Concerning the study at large: Before curative-intent surgical resection, most patients were given three to four biweekly doses of nivolumab at 3 mg/kg. For patients who did not progress, a fourth nivolumab dose was given around day 43, followed by definitive surgical resection on days 50-56. Under RECIST 1.1, a patient counted as a responder if showing complete response, partial response or stable disease, and as a non-responder if showing progression. The parent correlative cohort had 12 to 13 patients and a response rate of approximately 33%.

What the work shows at the level of the full study, not this receptor alone: Higher pretreatment blood Treg/Th17 ratios correlated with both higher pretreatment blood TCRbeta clonality and lower post-treatment tumor TCRbeta clonality. Larger post-treatment sizes of preexisting intratumoral clones correlated with greater tumor shrinkage, suggesting expansion of preexisting clones contributed to response. Only a few patients per response group were included in the TCR analyses, and the authors called for validation in larger cohorts.

The time point label on this specimen signifies: after neoadjuvant nivolumab, at surgical resection. The patients had newly diagnosed stage II-IVA oral cavity squamous cell carcinoma and had not received any prior systemic or radiation treatment. The cohort consisted of patients with HPV-negative, locally advanced oral cavity squamous cell carcinoma. The samples were drawn from a longitudinal correlative study tied to a single-arm phase II trial testing neoadjuvant nivolumab in oral cavity squamous cell carcinoma. Genomic DNA-based TCRbeta sequencing was performed on subject-matched pre- and post-treatment PBMCs and tumors from three responders and three non-responders. Genomic DNA was isolated from tumor tissue using the Maxwell RSC DNA from Tissue kit.

The receptor was isolated from a person aged 40 to 85 with oral cavity squamous cell carcinoma. Source: tumor tissue, taken after nivolumab (anti-PD-1) treatment. The chain joins TRBV5-5 to TRBJ1-2; TRBD1 might be the D gene, on 6 matching bases. CDR3 protein: CASSPLSGAGYGYTF. The nucleotide sequence is TGTGCCAGCAGCCCACTTTCGGGGGCCGGCTATGGCTACACCTTC.